The 13 T cell receptor beta chains listed next were all sequenced from one sample in a study of T cell responses to AZD1222 COVID-19 vaccine. The repertoire was sequenced with immunoSEQ multiplex PCR; TCRdb's copy has only in-frame clones and lacks some. The sample has fewer than 120,000 clones, 88% seen once. The sample here was peripheral blood, taken on day 0 of AZD1222 vaccination. The receptors here all came from an adult in good health.

The chain employs TRBV2 and TRBJ2-7, with 10 positions matching TRBD2. Germline CDR1 and CDR2: SNHLY and FYNNEI. This CDR3 is built from 15 residues. The V and J ends lost 4 bases and 0 bases, in that order; junction bases with no gene match: 3. The CDR3 is CASSGASGSSYEQYF. In DNA form, the CDR3 reads TGTGCCAGCAGTGGGGCTAGCGGGAGCTCCTACGAGCAGTACTTC.

The chain couples TRBV10-1 to TRBJ1-5; D gene uncertain. The CDR3 spans 13 residues. The V end lost 2 bases, the J end lost 4 bases, and 6 bases lay between the germline ends. Looked up from germline, CDR1 is WNHNN and CDR2 is SYGVQD (reference sequence). CDR3 region: CASSETTNQPQHF. Written as DNA, the CDR3 is TGCGCCAGCAGTGAGACGACGAATCAGCCCCAGCATTTT.

The chain joins TRBV15 to TRBJ1-3; D call uncertain. V lost 2 bases and J lost 0, with 11 bases in between. In germline, CDR1 is LNHNV, CDR2 YYDKDF (reference sequence). This CDR3 has 16 residues. This chain's CDR3 is CATSRTSDLSGNTIYF. The CDR3 DNA is TGTGCCACCAGCAGAACGAGTGATCTCTCTGGAAACACCATATATTTT.

The chain joins TRBV6-4 to TRBJ1-2; 7 bases are a match to TRBD1. The CDR3 contains 14 residues. V shed 6 bases, J shed 4 bases, and the junction held 8 bases outside the gene matches. Germline loops: CDR1 MRHNA, CDR2 SNTAGT. This CDR3 reads CASSPGGEIYGYTF. For the CDR3, the DNA is TGTGCCAGCAGCCCAGGGGGAGAGATCTATGGCTACACCTTC.

The V gene is TRBV7-2, the J gene TRBJ1-2; D gene ambiguous. Trimming pared 4 bases from V and 8 bases from J, leaving 11 bases between. The CDR3 loop spans 12 amino acids. Per germline, CDR1 SGHTA and CDR2 FQGNSA. CDR3 in DNA: TGTGCCAGCAGCTCCGGACTACACGGCTACACCTTC. Translating it yields CASSSGLHGYTF.

This clone was recorded once. The genes are TRBV3-1 (or the pseudogene TRBV3-2) and TRBJ1-4; D remains unclear. Trimming pared 3 bases from V and 3 bases from J, leaving 17 bases between. Germline V lookup: CDR1 LGHDT, CDR2 YNNKEL (reference sequence). The CDR3 contains 17 residues. The CDR3 region has the DNA TGTGCCAGCAGCCAGGGCAAGTGGTATGGAGCTAATGAAAAACTGTTTTTT. It specifies CASSQGKWYGANEKLFF.

The chain combines TRBV27 with TRBJ2-4; 7 bases are a match to TRBD1. This CDR3 has 15 residues. J was trimmed by 13 bases and V by 0 bases; bases with no gene match: 12. Per the germline V gene, CDR1 is MNHEY and CDR2 is SMNVEV (reference sequence). The DNA of the CDR3 is TGTGCCAGCAGTTTATCCCTCACACACACAGGGGAACAGTACTTC. Its translation is CASSLSLTHTGEQYF.

In DNA form, the CDR3 reads TGTGCCAGCAGTTTCAATAGCGGCTATGGCTACACCTTC. It yields the protein CASSFNSGYGYTF. The chain has TRBV12-3 or TRBV12-4 and TRBJ1-2; D unclear. This CDR3 has 13 amino acids. Trimming shortened V by 3 bases and J by 4 bases, and 9 bases separated the two germline ends.

The J gene is TRBJ1-2, the V gene TRBV5-5; TRBD1 might be the D (5 bases). The CDR3 runs 15 residues. Trimming left V 2 bases short and J 0 bases short, with 11 bases between. Germline V gene data show CDR1 as SGHKS and CDR2 as YYEKEE (reference sequence). CDR3 residues: CASSFGRDANYGYTF. The CDR3 nucleotides read TGTGCCAGCAGCTTCGGCAGGGATGCTAACTATGGCTACACCTTC.

This clone was seen just once. Other DNA sequences in this sample translate to the same CDR3. The chain recombines TRBV5-1 with TRBJ1-5, with TRBD1 identical over 10 bases. The junction had 3 bases not matched to a gene; V was cut back by 4 bases and J by 2 bases. The CDR3 spans 15 residues. Per germline, CDR1 SGHRS and CDR2 YFSETQ. CDR3 nucleotides: TGCGCCAGCAGCCTAGGGACAGGGGGCAATCAGCCCCAGCATTTT. Translated: CASSLGTGGNQPQHF.

The chain employs TRBV7-8 and TRBJ2-3; 10 positions match TRBD1. From germline, CDR1 is SGHVS and CDR2 FQNEAQ. The CDR3 spans 16 residues. The junction had 7 bases not matched to a gene; V was cut back by 3 bases and J by 4 bases. The CDR3 is CASSFSSGTGADTQYF. The CDR3 DNA reads TGTGCCAGCAGCTTCTCATCCGGGACAGGGGCAGATACGCAGTATTTT.

The chain is built from TRBV6-6 and TRBJ1-1, with D possibly being TRBD1 (5 bases). V was pared by 5 bases and J by 2 bases, with 9 bases between. Germline CDR1 reads MNHNY; CDR2 reads SVGAGI (reference sequence). The CDR3 is 13 amino acids. CDR3 in DNA: TGTGCCAGCAGTCCAGGGTCTAACACTGAAGCTTTCTTT. It encodes CASSPGSNTEAFF.

The V and J genes are TRBV5-5 and TRBJ1-4; 7 bases fit TRBD1. The length of the CDR3 is 14 residues. Germline values: CDR1 SGHKS, CDR2 YYEKEE (reference sequence). V gave up 4 bases and J gave up 8 bases; unmatched junction bases: 8. The DNA for the CDR3 is TGTGCCAGCAGCGTACAGGGGTGGGGAGAAAAACTGTTTTTT. This encodes CASSVQGWGEKLFF.